This record looks at one T cell receptor (beta chain) sequence and its context. Assay: immunoSEQ multiplex PCR; the TCRdb copy retains only in-frame clones and omits some. This table has tens of thousands of clones, about nine tenths appearing once. The sample belongs to a study of T cell changes during pregnancy in multiple sclerosis. The input for sequencing was peripheral blood, taken in the first trimester of pregnancy. The sequence came from a female donor with multiple sclerosis, enrolled in a pregnancy study.

The CDR3 reads CASSLASGGNNEQFF. As DNA, the CDR3 is TGTGCCAGCAGCTTGGCGAGCGGGGGTAACAATGAGCAGTTCTTC. V gene TRBV5-4 combines with J gene TRBJ2-1; 8 bases line up with TRBD2. Germline V gives CDR1 SGHNT, CDR2 YYREEE (reference sequence). The junction had 4 bases not matched to a gene; V was cut back by 0 bases and J by 5 bases. The CDR3 loop spans 15 amino acids.